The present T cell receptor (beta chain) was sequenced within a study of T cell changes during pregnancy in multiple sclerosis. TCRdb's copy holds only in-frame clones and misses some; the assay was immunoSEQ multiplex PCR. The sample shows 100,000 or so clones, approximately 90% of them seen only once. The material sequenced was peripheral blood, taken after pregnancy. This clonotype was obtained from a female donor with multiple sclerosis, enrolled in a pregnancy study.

CDR3 protein: CSVEDLRTGGANYGYTF. As DNA, the CDR3 is TGCAGCGTTGAAGATCTTCGGACAGGGGGCGCGAACTATGGCTACACCTTC. The chain carries TRBV29-1 and TRBJ1-2, with TRBD1 matching 11 bases. Per germline, CDR1 SQVTM and CDR2 ANQGSEA. CDR3 length equals 17 residues. J gave up 2 bases and V 0 bases, and 8 bases lay outside the gene matches.